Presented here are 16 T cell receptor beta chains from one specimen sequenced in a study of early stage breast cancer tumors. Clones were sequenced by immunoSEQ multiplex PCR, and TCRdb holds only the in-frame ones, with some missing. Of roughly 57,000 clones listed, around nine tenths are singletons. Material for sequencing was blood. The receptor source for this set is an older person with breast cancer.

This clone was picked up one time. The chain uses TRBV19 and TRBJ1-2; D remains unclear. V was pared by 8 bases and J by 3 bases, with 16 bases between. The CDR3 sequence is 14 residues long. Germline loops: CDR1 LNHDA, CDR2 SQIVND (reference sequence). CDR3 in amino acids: CASSREAMDYGYTF. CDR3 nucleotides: TGTGCCAGTTCTCGGGAGGCGATGGACTATGGCTACACCTTC.

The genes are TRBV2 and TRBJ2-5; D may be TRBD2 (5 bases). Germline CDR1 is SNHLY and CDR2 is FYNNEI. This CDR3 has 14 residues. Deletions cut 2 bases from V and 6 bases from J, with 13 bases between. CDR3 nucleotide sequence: TGTGCCAGCAGTGAACCACTAGACAAAAAGACCCAGTACTTC. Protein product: CASSEPLDKKTQYF.

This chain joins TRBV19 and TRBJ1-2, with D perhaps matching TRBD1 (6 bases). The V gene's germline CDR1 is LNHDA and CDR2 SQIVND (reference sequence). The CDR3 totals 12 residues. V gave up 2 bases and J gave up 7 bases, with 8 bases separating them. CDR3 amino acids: CASSIIQGGYTF. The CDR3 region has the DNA TGTGCCAGTAGTATAATACAGGGTGGCTACACCTTC.

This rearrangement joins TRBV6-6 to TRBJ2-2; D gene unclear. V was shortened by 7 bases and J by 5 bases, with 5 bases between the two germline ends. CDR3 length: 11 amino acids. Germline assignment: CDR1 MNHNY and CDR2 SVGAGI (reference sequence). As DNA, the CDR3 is TGTGCCAGCACCCTTACCGGGGAGCTGTTTTTT. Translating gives CASTLTGELFF.

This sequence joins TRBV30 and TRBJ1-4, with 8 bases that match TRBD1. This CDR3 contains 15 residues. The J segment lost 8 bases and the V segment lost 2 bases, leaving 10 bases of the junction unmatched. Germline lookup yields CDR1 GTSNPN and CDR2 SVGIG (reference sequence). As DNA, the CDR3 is TGTGCCTGGAGTTCGGGACAGGTCCGTAGGGAAAAACTGTTTTTT. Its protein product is CAWSSGQVRREKLFF.

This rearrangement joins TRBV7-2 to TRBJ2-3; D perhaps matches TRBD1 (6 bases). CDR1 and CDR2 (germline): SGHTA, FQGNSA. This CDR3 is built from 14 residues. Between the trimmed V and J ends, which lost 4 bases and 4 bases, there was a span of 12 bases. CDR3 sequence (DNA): TGTGCCAGCAGCTCCAGACAGGAGGCAGATACGCAGTATTTT. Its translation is CASSSRQEADTQYF.

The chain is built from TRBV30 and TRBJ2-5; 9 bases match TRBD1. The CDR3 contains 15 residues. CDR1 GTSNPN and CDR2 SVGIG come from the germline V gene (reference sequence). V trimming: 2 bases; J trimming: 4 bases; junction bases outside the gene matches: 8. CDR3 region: CAWSLGTGLGETQYF. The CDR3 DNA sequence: TGTGCCTGGAGTCTAGGGACAGGGCTGGGAGAGACCCAGTACTTC.

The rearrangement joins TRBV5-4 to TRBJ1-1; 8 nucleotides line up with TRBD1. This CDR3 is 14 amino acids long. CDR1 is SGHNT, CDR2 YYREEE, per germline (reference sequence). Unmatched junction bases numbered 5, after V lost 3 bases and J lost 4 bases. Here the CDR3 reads CASSSQGATTEAFF. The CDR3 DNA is TGTGCCAGCAGCTCCCAGGGGGCTACCACTGAAGCTTTCTTT.

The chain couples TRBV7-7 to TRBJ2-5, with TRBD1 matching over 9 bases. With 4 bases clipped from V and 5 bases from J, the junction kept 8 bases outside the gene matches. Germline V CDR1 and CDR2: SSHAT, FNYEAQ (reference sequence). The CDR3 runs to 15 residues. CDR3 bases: TGTGCCAGCAGCTCCCGGGGACAGGGAGTCGAGACCCAGTACTTC. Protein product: CASSSRGQGVETQYF.

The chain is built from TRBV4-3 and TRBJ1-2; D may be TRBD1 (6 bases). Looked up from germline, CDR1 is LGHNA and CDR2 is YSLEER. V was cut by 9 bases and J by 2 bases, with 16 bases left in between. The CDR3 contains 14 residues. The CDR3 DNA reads TGCGCCAGTTCAGGGGTGGGCAGGAACTATGGCTACACCTTC. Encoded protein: CASSGVGRNYGYTF.

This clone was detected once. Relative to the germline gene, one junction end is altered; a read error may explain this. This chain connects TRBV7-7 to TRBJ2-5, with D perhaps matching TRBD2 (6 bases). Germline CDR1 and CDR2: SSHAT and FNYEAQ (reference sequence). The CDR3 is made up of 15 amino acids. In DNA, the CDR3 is TGTGCTAGCAGCTTATTTGACGGCGGGATGGAGACCCAGTACTTC. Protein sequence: CASSLFDGGMETQYF.

CDR3 loop: CASSLESTDTQYF. The CDR3 coding sequence is TGTGCCAGCAGCTTAGAATCGACAGATACGCAGTATTTT. The chain has TRBV11-2 and TRBJ2-3; D not resolved. Per the germline V gene, CDR1 is SGHAT and CDR2 is FQNNGV. This CDR3 is built from 13 residues. Trimming left V 0 bases short and J 3 bases short, with 4 bases between.

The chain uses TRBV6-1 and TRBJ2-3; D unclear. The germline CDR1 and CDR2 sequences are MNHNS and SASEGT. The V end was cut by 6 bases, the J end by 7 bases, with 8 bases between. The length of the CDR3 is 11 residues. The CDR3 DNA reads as TGTGCCAGCAGCCTGGAGCATACGCAGTATTTT. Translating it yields CASSLEHTQYF.

The CDR3 nucleotides read TGTGCCAGCAGCCAAGGGACAGAAGACGAGCAGTACTTC. Translating gives CASSQGTEDEQYF. The chain employs TRBV7-3 and TRBJ2-7; 7 bases align to TRBD1. V dropped 5 bases and J dropped 5; count of bases not matched to a gene: 6. Germline lookup yields CDR1 SGHTA and CDR2 FQGTGA. The CDR3 extends over 13 amino acids.

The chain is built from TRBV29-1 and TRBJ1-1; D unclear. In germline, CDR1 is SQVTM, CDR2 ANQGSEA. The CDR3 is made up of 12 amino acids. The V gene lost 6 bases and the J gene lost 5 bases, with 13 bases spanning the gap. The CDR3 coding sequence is TGCAGCGTCTACTGGGGAGGTACTGAAGCTTTCTTT. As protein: CSVYWGGTEAFF.

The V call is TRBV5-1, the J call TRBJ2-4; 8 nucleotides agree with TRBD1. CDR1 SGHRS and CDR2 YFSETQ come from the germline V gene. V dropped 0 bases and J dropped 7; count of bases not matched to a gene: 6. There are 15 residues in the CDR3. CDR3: CASSLVQGQGNIQYF. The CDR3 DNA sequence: TGCGCCAGCAGCTTGGTACAAGGACAGGGTAACATTCAGTACTTC. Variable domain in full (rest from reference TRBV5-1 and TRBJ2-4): KAGVTQTPRYLIKTRGQQVTLSCSPISGHRSVSWYQQTPGQGLQFLFEYFSETQRNKGNFPGRFSGRQFSNSRSEMNVSTLELGDSALYLCASSLVQGQGNIQYFGAGTRLSVL.